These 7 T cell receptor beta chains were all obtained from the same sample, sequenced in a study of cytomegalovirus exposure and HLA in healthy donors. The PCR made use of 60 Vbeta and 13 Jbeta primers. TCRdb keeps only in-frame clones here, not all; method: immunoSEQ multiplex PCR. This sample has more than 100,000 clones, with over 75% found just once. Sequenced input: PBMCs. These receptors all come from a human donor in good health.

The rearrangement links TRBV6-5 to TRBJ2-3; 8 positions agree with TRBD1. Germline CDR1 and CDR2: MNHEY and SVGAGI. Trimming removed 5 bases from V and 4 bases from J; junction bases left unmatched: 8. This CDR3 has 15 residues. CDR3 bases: TGTGCCAGCAGTCCGGACAGGGTAAGGCCAGATACGCAGTATTTT. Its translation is CASSPDRVRPDTQYF.

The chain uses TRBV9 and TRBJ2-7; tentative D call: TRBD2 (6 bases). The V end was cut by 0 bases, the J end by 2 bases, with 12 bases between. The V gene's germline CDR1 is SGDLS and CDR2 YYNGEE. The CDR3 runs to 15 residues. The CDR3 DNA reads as TGTGCCAGCAGCGTAGGGGATACGGGGGCCTACGAGCAGTACTTC. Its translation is CASSVGDTGAYEQYF.

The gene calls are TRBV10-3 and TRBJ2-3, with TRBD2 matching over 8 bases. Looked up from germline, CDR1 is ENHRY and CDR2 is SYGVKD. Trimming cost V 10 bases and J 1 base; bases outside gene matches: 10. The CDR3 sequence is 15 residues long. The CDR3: CATNREGRGTDTQYF. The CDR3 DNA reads TGTGCCACTAACCGGGAGGGCCGGGGCACAGATACGCAGTATTTT.

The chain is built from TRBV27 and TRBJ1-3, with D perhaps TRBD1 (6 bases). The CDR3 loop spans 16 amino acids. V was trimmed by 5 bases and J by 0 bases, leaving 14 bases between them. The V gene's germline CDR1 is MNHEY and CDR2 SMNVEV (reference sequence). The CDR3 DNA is TGTGCCAGCAGTCCCTCCGGGACAAGCTCTGGAAACACCATATATTTT. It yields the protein CASSPSGTSSGNTIYF.

DNA for the CDR3: TGTGCCAGCAGTTCCCCCCTACAGGGAGGGACCCAGCATTTT. This sequence encodes CASSSPLQGGTQHF. The chain joins TRBV28 to TRBJ1-5; D is possibly TRBD1 (6 bases). Germline assignment: CDR1 MDHEN and CDR2 SYDVKM. Trimming cost V 4 bases and J 11 bases, with 18 bases left between them. The CDR3 consists of 14 residues.

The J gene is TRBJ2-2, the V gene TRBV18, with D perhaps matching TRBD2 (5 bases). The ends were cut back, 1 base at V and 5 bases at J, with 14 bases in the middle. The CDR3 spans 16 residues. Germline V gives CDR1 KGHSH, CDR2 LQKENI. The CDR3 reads CASSPRLADNTGELFF. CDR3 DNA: TGTGCCAGCTCACCACGGCTAGCTGATAATACCGGGGAGCTGTTTTTT.

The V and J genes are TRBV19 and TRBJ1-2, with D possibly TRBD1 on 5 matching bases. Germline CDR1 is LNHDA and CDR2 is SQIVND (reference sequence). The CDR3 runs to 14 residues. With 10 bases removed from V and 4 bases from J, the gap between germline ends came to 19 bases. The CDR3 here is CATSRARGIYGYTF. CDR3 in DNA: TGTGCCACATCCAGGGCCCGGGGGATCTATGGCTACACCTTC.